This TCR beta chain was retrieved from a study of lymphopenia after photon versus proton radiotherapy. Points from the study as a whole: Photon-treated patients lost naive T cells and TCR diversity; proton-treated stayed stable. In patients who died, overall survival fell as post-nadir TCR diversity dropped more. Better survival with proton therapy was suggested as possible, not demonstrated. Post-nadir diversity loss with photons came from oligoclonal expansion, particularly CD8+ Temra cells.

CDR1 is WNHNN, CDR2 SYGVQD, per germline (reference sequence). This CDR3 contains 16 residues. V dropped 3 bases and J dropped 0; count of bases not matched to a gene: 4. Comment on this clone: Its antigen remains unidentified.

Method: immunoSEQ multiplex PCR; TCRdb's copy keeps in-frame clones and lacks some. The data show some 16,000 clones, approximately 90% seen once. The source is a woman aged 55-69 years with cholangiocarcinoma. Some clones in this sample may be carry-over from other donors' samples. This chain joins TRBV10-1 and TRBJ2-1, with 8 positions matching TRBD2. Source: peripheral blood, taken from a patient treated with proton-based radiotherapy. The CDR3: CASSDPGGGSYNEQFF. The CDR3 DNA sequence: TGCGCCAGCAGTGATCCCGGGGGGGGCTCCTACAATGAGCAGTTCTTC.